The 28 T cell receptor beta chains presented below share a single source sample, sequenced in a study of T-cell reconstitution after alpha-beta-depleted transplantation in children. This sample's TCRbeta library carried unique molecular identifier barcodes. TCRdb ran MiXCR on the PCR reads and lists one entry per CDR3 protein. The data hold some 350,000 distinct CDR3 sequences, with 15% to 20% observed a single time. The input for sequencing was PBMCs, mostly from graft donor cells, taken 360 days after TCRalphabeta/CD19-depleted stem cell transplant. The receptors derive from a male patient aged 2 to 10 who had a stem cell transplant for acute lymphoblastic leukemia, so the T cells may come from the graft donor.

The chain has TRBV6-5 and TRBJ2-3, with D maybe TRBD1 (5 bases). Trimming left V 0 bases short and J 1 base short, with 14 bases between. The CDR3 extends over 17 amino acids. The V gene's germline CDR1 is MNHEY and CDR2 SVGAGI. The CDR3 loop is CASSYSTREGGTDTQYF. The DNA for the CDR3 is TGTGCCAGCAGTTACTCGACGCGTGAAGGGGGCACAGATACGCAGTATTTT.

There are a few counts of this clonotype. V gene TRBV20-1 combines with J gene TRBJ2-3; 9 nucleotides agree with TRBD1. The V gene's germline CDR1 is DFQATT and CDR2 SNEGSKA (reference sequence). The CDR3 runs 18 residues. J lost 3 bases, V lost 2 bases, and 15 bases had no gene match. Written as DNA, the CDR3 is TGCAGTGCTAGACCACTTAGCCCGGGACAGGGTGGTACAGATACGCAGTATTTT. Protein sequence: CSARPLSPGQGGTDTQYF.

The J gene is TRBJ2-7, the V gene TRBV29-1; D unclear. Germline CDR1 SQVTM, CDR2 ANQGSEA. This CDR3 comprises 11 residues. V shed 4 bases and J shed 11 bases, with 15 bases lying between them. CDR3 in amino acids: CSVVAALVEYF. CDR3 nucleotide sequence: TGCAGCGTTGTGGCTGCTCTGGTGGAGTACTTC.

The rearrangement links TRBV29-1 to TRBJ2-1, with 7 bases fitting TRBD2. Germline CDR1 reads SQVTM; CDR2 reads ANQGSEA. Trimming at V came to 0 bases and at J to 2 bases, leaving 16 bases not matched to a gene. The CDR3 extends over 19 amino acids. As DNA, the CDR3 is TGCAGCGTTGAAGATCTTCCGGCCAAGACTAGCCCGACCTACAATGAGCAGTTCTTC. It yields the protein CSVEDLPAKTSPTYNEQFF.

The CDR3 DNA follows: TGTGCCAGCAGTTTCCTAGCGGGAGGCCCGGGGGCCTACGAGCAGTACTTC. Its translation is CASSFLAGGPGAYEQYF. The chain combines TRBV28 with TRBJ2-7, with 11 positions matching TRBD2. The CDR3 covers 17 residues. Germline assignment: CDR1 MDHEN and CDR2 SYDVKM. V shed 3 bases, J shed 2 bases, and the junction held 9 bases outside the gene matches.

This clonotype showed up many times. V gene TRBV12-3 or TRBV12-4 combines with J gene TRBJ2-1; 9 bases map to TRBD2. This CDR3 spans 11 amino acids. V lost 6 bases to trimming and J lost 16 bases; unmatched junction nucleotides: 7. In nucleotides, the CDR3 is TGTGCCAGCAGCTTTAGCGGGAGTCGTTTCTTC. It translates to CASSFSGSRFF.

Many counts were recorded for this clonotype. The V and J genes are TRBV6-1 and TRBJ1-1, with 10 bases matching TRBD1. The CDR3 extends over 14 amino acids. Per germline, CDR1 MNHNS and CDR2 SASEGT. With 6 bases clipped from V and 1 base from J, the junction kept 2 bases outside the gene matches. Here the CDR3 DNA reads TGTGCCAGCAGGTGGGACAGGGGGAACACTGAAGCTTTCTTT. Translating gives CASRWDRGNTEAFF.

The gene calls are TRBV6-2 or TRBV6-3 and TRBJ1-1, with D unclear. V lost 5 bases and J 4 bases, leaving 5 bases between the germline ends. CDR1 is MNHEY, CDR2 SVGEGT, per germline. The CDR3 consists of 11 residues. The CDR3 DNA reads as TGTGCCAGCAGTCGTACCACTGAAGCTTTCTTT. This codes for CASSRTTEAFF.

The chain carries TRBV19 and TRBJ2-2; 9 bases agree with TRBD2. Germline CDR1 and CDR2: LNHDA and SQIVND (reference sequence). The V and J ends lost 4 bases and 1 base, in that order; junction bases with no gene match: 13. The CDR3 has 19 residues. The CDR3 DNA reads TGTGCCAGTAGTACCGTTTCTTATCGACTAGCGGAGAACACCGGGGAGCTGTTTTTT. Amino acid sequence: CASSTVSYRLAENTGELFF.

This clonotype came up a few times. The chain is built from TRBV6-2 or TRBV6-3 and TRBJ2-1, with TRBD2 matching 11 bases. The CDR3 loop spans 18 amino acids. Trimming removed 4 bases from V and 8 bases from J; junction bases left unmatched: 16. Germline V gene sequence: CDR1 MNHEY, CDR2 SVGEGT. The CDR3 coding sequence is TGTGCCAGCAGTTTCGCCTTGCTACTAGCGGGAGTAAACTATGAGCAGTTCTTC. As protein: CASSFALLLAGVNYEQFF.

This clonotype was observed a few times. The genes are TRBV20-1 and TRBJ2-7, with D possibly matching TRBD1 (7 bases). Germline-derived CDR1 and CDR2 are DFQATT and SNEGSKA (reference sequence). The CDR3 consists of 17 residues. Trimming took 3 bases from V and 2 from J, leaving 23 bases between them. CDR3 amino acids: CSASPIMTGRSAYEQYF. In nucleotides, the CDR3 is TGCAGTGCTAGTCCCATAATGACAGGGAGGTCAGCCTACGAGCAGTACTTC.

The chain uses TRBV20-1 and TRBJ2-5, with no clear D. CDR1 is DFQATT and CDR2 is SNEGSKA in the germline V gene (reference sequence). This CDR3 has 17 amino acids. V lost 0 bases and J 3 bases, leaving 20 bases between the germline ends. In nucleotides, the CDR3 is TGCAGTGCTAGAGATGATTTCCCCTTCCGGATGAAAGAGACCCAGTACTTC. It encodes CSARDDFPFRMKETQYF.

CDR3 amino acids: CASSSPYDGMGYEQYF. In nucleotides, the CDR3 is TGTGCCAGCAGTTCCCCCTATGACGGGATGGGCTACGAGCAGTACTTC. The chain recombines TRBV27 with TRBJ2-7, with D perhaps matching TRBD2 (5 bases). Between the trimmed V and J ends, which lost 4 bases and 3 bases, there was a span of 19 bases. The CDR3 is made up of 16 amino acids. CDR1 is MNHEY, CDR2 SMNVEV, per germline (reference sequence).

The CDR3: CASSQEWAGGSTDTQYF. CDR3 sequence (DNA): TGTGCCAGCAGCCAAGAGTGGGCGGGAGGCAGCACAGATACGCAGTATTTT. The chain carries TRBV4-2 and TRBJ2-3, with 8 bases aligning to TRBD2. The CDR3 is 17 residues long. The V segment lost 0 bases and the J segment 0 bases; nucleotides outside the gene matches: 5. CDR1 is LGHNA and CDR2 is YNFKEQ in the germline V gene.

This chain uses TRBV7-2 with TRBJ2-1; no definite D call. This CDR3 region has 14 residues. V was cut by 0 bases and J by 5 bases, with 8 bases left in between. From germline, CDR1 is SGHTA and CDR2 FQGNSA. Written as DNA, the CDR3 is TGTGCCAGCAGCTTAGCCGCCATCGACAATGAGCAGTTCTTC. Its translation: CASSLAAIDNEQFF.

DNA of the CDR3: TGTGCCAGCACGACAGGGATCAATCAGCCCCAGCATTTT. Protein product: CASTTGINQPQHF. The chain combines TRBV28 with TRBJ1-5, with 7 bases aligning to TRBD1. The CDR3 has 13 residues. The V segment lost 7 bases and the J segment 3 bases; nucleotides outside the gene matches: 3. The germline CDR1 and CDR2 sequences are MDHEN and SYDVKM.

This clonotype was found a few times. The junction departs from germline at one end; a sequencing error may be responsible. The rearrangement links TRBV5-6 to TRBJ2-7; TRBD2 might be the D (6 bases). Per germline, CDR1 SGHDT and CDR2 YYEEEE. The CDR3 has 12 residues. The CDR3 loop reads CASSPGLAEPLF. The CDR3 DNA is TGTGCCAGCAGCCCGGGTTTAGCGGAACCCCTCTTC. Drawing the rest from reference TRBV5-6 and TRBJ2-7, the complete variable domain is DAGVTQSPTHLIKTRGQQVTLRCSPKSGHDTVSWYQQALGQGPQFIFQYYEEEERQRGNFPDRFSGHQFPNYSSELNVNALLLGDSALYLCASSPGLAEPLFGPGTRLTVT.

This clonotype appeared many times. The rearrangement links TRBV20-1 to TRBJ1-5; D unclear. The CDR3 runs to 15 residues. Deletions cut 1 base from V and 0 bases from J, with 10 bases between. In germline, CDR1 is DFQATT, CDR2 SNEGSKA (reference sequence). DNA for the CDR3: TGCAGTGCTAGAGCGGAGGCTTATAGCAATCAGCCCCAGCATTTT. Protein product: CSARAEAYSNQPQHF.

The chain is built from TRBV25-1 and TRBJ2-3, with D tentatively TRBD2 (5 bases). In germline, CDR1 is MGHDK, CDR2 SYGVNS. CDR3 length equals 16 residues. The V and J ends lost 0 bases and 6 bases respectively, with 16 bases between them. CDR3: CASSEYNTGFLDTQYF. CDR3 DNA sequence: TGTGCCAGCAGTGAATATAATACGGGATTCTTGGATACGCAGTATTTT.

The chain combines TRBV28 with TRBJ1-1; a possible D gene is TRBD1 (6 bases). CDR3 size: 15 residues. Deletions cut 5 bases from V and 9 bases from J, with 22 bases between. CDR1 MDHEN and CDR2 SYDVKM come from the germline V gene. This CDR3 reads CASSTSPGHSIKAFF. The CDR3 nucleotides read TGTGCCAGCAGTACCAGTCCGGGACACTCGATTAAAGCTTTCTTT. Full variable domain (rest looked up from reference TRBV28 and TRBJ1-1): DVKVTQSSRYLVKRTGEKVFLECVQDMDHENMFWYRQDPGLGLRLIYFSYDVKMKEKGDIPEGYSVSREKKERFSLILESASTNQTSMYLCASSTSPGHSIKAFFGQGTRLTVV.

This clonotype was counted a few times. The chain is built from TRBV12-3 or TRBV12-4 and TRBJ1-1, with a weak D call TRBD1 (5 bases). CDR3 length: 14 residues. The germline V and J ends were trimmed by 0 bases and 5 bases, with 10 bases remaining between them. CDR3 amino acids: CASSLARGQTEAFF. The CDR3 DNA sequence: TGTGCCAGCAGTTTAGCGAGGGGTCAAACTGAAGCTTTCTTT.

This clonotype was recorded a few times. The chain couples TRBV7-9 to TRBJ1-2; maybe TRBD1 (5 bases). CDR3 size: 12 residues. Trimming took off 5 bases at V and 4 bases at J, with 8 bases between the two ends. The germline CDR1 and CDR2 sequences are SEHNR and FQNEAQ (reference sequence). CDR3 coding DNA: TGTGCCAGCAGCCCTACAGGCTATGGCTACACCTTC. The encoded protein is CASSPTGYGYTF.

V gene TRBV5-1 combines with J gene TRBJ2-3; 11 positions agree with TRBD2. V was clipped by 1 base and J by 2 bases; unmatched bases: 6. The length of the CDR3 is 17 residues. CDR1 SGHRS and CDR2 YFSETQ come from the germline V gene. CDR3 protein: CASSLKASGRSTDTQYF. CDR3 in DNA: TGCGCCAGCAGCTTGAAGGCTAGCGGGAGGTCCACAGATACGCAGTATTTT.

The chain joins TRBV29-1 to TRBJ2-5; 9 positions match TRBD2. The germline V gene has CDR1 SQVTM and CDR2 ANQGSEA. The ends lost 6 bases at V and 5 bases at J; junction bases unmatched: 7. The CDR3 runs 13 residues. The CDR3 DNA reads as TGCAGCGTGGAACCTGGACTAGCGGAGACCCAGTACTTC. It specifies CSVEPGLAETQYF.

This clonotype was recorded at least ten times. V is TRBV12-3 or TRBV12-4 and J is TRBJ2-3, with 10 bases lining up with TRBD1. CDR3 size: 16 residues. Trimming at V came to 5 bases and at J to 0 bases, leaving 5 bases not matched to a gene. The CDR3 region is CASSPRTGGSTDTQYF. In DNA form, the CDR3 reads TGTGCCAGCAGTCCCCGGACAGGGGGAAGCACAGATACGCAGTATTTT.

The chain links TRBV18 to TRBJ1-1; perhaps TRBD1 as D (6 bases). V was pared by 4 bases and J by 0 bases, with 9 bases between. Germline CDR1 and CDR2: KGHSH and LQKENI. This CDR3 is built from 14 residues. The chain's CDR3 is CASSRGQLNTEAFF. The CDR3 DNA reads TGTGCCAGCTCACGCGGACAGCTGAACACTGAAGCTTTCTTT.

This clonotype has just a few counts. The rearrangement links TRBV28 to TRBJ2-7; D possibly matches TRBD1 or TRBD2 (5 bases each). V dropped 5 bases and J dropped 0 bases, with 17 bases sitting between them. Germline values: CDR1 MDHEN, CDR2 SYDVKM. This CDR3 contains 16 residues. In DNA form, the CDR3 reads TGTGCCAGCAGTGGGGGACCGCAAATAAGCTCCTACGAGCAGTACTTC. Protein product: CASSGGPQISSYEQYF.

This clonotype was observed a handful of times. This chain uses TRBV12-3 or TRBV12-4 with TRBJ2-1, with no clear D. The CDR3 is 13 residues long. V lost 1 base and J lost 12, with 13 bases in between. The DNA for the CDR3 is TGTGCCAGCAGTTTAGAAGTTGGGTTTGGGCAGTTCTTC. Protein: CASSLEVGFGQFF.